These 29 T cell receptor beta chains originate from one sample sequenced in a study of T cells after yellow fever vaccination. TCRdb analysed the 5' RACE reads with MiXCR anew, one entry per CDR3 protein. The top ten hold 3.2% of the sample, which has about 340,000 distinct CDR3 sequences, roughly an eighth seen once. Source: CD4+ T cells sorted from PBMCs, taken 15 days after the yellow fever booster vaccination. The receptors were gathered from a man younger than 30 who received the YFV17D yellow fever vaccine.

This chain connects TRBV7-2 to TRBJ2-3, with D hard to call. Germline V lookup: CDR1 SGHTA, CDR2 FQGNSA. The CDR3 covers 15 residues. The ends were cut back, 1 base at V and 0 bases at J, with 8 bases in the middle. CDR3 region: CASSLVDGSTDTQYF. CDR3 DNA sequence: TGTGCCAGCAGCTTAGTGGACGGGAGCACAGATACGCAGTATTTT.

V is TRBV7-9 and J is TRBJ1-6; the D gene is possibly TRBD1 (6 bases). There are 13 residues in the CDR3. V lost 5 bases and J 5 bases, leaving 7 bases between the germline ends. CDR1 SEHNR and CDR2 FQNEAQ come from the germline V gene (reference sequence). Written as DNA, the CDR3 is TGTGCCAGCAGCCGGGACAATAATTCACCCCTCCACTTT. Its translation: CASSRDNNSPLHF.

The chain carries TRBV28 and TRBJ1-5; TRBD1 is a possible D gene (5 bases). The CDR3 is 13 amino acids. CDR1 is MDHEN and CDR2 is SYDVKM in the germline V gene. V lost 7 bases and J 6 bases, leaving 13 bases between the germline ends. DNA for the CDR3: TGTGCCAGCATCCCGGGGGGAAGTCAGCCCCAGCATTTT. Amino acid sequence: CASIPGGSQPQHF.

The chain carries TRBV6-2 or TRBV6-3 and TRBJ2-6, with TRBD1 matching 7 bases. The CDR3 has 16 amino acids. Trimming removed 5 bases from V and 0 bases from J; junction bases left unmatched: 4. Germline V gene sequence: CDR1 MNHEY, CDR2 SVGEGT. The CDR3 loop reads CASSLRTGSGANVLTF. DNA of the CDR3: TGTGCCAGCAGTCTCCGGACAGGCTCTGGGGCCAACGTCCTGACTTTC.

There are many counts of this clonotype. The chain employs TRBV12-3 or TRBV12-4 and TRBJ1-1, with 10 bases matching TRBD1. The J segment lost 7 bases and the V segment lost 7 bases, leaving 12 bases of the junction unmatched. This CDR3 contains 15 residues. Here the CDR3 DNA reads TGTGCCAGCACCCGTCCCGAGGGGACAGGGGTTGAAGCTTTCTTT. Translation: CASTRPEGTGVEAFF.

CDR3 region: CASSTGLQIQETQYF. DNA of the CDR3: TGCGCCAGCAGCACCGGTTTACAGATCCAAGAGACCCAGTACTTC. The chain uses TRBV5-1 and TRBJ2-5, with no clear D. The germline CDR1 and CDR2 sequences are SGHRS and YFSETQ. The CDR3 contains 15 residues. Trimming cost V 4 bases and J 1 base, with 14 bases left between them.

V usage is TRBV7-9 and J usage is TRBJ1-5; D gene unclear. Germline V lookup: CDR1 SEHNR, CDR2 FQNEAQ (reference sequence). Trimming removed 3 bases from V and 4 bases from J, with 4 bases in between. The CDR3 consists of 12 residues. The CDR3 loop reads CASSLGNQPQHF. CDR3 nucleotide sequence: TGTGCCAGCAGCTTGGGTAATCAGCCCCAGCATTTT.

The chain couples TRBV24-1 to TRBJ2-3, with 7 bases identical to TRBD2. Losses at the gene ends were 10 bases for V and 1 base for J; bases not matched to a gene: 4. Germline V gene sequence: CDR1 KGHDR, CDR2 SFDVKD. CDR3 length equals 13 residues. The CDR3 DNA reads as TGTGCCACAGGGGAGGGCGGCACAGATACGCAGTATTTT. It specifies CATGEGGTDTQYF.

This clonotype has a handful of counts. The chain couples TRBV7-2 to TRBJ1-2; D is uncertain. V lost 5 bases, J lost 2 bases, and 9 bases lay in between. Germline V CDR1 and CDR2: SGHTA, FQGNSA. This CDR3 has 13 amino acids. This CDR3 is CASSLIANYGYTF. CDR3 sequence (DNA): TGTGCCAGCAGCCTTATAGCCAACTATGGCTACACCTTC.

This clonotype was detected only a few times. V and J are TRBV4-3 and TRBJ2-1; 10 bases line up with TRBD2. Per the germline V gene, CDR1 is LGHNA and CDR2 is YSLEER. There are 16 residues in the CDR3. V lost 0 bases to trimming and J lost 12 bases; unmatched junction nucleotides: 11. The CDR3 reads CASSQDRLAGGIRQFF. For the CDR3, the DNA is TGCGCCAGCAGCCAAGATCGACTAGCGGGCGGAATTCGGCAGTTCTTC.

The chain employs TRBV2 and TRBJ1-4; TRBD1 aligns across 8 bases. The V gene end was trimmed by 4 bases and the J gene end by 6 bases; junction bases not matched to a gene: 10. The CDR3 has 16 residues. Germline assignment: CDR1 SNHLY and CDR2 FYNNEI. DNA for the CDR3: TGTGCCAGCAGTGCTTTTGGCAGGGGGCCTCATGAAAAACTGTTTTTT. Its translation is CASSAFGRGPHEKLFF.

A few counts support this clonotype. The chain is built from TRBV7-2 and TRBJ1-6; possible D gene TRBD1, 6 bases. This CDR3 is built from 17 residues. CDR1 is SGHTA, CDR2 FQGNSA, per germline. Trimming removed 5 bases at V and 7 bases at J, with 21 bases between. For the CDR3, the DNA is TGTGCCAGCAGCCCCGTTAGTGGGGGCACCCTAAATTCACCCCTCCACTTT. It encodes CASSPVSGGTLNSPLHF. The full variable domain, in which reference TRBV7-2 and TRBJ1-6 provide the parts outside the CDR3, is GAGVSQSPSNKVTEKGKDVELRCDPISGHTALYWYRQSLGQGLEFLIYFQGNSAPDKSGLPSDRFSAERTGGSVSTLTIQRTQQEDSAVYLCASSPVSGGTLNSPLHFGNGTRLTVT.

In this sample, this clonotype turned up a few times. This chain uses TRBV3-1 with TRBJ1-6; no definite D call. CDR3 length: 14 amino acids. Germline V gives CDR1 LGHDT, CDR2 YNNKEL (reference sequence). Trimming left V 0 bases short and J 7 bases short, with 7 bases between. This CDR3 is CASSQDPHNSPLHF. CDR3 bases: TGTGCCAGCAGCCAAGATCCTCACAATTCACCCCTCCACTTT.

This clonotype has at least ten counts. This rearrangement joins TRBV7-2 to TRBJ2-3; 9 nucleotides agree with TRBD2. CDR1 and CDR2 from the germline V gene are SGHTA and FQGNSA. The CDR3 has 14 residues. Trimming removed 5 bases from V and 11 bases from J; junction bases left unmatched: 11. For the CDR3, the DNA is TGTGCCAGCAGCCCCTCTAGCGGGGCAAATGTGCAGTATTTT. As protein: CASSPSSGANVQYF.

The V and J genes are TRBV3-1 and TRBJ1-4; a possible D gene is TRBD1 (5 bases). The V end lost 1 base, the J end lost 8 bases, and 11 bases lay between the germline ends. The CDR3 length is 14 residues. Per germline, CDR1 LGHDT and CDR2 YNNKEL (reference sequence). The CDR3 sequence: CASSQAWDGEKLFF. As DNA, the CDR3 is TGTGCCAGCAGCCAAGCTTGGGACGGCGAAAAACTGTTTTTT. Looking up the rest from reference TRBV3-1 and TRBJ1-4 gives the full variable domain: DTAVSQTPKYLVTQMGNDKSIKCEQNLGHDTMYWYKQDSKKFLKIMFSYNNKELIINETVPNRFSPKSPDKAHLNLHINSLELGDSAVYFCASSQAWDGEKLFFGSGTQLSVL.

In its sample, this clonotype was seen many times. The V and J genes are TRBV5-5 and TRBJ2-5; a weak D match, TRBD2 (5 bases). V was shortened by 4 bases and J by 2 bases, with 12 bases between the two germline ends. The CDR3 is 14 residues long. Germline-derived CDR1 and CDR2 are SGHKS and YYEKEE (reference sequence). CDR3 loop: CASSPGPGQETQYF. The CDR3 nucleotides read TGTGCCAGCAGCCCCGGGCCGGGGCAAGAGACCCAGTACTTC.

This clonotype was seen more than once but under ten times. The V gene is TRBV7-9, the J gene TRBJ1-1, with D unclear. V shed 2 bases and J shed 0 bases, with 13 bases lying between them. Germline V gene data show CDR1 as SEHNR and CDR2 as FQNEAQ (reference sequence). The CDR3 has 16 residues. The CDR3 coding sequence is TGTGCCAGCAGCTTACGATTGGGGAATTTGAACACTGAAGCTTTCTTT. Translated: CASSLRLGNLNTEAFF.

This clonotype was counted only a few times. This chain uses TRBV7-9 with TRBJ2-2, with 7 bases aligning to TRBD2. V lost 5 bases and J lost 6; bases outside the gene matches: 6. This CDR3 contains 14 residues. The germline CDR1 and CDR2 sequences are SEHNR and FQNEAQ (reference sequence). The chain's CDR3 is CASSRDYRAGELFF. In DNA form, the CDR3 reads TGTGCCAGCAGCCGGGACTATCGCGCCGGGGAGCTGTTTTTT.

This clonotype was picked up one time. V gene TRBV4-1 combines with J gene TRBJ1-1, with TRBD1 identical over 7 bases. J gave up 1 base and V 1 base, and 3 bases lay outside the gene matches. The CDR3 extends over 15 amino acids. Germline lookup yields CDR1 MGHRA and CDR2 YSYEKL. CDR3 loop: CASSQGNRGNTEAFF. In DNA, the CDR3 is TGCGCCAGCAGCCAAGGGAACAGGGGGAACACTGAAGCTTTCTTT.

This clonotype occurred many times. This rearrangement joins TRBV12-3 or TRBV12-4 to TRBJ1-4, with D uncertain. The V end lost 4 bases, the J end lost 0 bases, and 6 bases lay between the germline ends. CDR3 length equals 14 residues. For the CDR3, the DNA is TGTGCCAGCAGTTCGGTTGCAACTAATGAAAAACTGTTTTTT. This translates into CASSSVATNEKLFF.

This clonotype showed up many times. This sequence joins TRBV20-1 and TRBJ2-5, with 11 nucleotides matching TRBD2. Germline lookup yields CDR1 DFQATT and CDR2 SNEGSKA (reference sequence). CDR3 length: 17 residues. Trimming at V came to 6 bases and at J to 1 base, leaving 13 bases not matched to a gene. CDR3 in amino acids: CSASATGTSGLQETQYF. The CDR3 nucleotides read TGCAGTGCGTCCGCCACCGGGACTAGCGGCCTCCAAGAGACCCAGTACTTC.

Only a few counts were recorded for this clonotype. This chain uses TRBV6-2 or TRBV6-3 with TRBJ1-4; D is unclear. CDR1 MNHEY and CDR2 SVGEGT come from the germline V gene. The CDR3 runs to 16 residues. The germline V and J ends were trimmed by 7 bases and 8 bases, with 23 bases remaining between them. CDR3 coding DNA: TGTGCCAGCACCTTGGCGAACGGGGAAGTGGCCGAAAAACTGTTTTTT. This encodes CASTLANGEVAEKLFF.

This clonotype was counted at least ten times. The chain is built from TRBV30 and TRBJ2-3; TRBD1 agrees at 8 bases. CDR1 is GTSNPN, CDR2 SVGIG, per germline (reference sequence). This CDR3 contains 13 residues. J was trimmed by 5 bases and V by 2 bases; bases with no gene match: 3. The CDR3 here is CAWSSTGGDTQYF. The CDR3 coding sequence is TGTGCCTGGAGTTCAACAGGGGGAGATACGCAGTATTTT.

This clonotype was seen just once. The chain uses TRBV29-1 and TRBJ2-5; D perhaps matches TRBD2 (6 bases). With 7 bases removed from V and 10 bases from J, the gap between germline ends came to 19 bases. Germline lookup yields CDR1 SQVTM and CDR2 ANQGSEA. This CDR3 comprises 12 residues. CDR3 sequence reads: CSAGGIALSQYF. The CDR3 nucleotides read TGCAGCGCCGGAGGGATTGCATTAAGCCAGTACTTC. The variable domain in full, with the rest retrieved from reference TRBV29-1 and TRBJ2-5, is SAVISQKPSRDICQRGTSLTIQCQVDSQVTMMFWYRQQPGQSLTLIATANQGSEATYESGFVIDKFPISRPNLTFSTLTVSNMSPEDSSIYLCSAGGIALSQYFGPGTRLLVL.

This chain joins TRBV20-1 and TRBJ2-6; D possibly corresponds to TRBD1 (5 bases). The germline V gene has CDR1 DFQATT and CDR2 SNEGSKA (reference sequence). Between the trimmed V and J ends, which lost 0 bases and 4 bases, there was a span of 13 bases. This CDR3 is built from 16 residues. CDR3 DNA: TGCAGTGCTAGAGATAGGGCCAGGGCGGGGGCCAACGTCCTGACTTTC. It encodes CSARDRARAGANVLTF.

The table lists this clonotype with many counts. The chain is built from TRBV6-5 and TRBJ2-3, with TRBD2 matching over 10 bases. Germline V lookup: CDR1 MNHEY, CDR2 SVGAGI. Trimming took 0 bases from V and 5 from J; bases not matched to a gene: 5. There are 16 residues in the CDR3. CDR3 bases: TGTGCCAGCAGTTACTCCACTAGCGGGGTTCGAGATACGCAGTATTTT. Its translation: CASSYSTSGVRDTQYF.

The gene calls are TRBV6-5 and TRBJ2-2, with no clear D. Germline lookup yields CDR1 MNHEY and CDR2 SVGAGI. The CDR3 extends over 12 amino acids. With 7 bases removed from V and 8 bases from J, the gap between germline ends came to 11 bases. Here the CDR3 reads CASTTDIGELFF. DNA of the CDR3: TGTGCCAGCACCACCGACATTGGGGAGCTGTTTTTT.

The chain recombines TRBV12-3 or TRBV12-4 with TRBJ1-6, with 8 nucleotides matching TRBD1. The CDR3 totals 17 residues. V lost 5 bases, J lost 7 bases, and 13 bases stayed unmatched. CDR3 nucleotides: TGTGCCAGCAGTAGACAGGGGTTCACCAGTGGGAATTCACCCCTCCACTTT. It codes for CASSRQGFTSGNSPLHF.

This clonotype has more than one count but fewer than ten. CDR3 nucleotide sequence: TGTGCCAGCAGCGCCCAGGGGGAGCAGTTCTTC. Amino acid sequence: CASSAQGEQFF. J is TRBJ2-1 and V is TRBV6-6; D perhaps matches TRBD1 (6 bases). Per the germline V gene, CDR1 is MNHNY and CDR2 is SVGAGI (reference sequence). V was pared by 6 bases and J by 10 bases, with 10 bases between. The CDR3 covers 11 residues.